Here is one T cell receptor beta chain with its context. Antigen unknown. Assay: immunoSEQ multiplex PCR; the TCRdb copy retains only in-frame clones and omits some. The sample lists around 77,000 clones, nearly 90% occurring once. The record originates from a study of OX40 agonist ivuxolimab in advanced cancers. Study-level information: It was permissible to have had prior anti-PD-1, anti-PD-L1 or anti-CTLA-4 therapy, and around 40% had some.

Study observations and caveats: Clonal expansion from baseline to week 6 occurred in both CD4+ and CD8+ T cells.

V lost 1 base and J lost 8, with 23 bases in between. The V gene's germline CDR1 is LNHNV and CDR2 YYDKDF (reference sequence). The CDR3 is 17 amino acids. This chain connects TRBV15 to TRBJ1-1; D is ambiguous. This clonotype originated in an adult with an advanced solid tumor such as melanoma, head and neck, liver or kidney cancer. Source: CD4+ or CD8+ T cells sorted from blood, taken in a trial of the OX40 agonist ivuxolimab. The CDR3 spells CATSRGVGPSRGSEAFF. The CDR3 DNA is TGTGCCACCAGCAGAGGAGTCGGGCCCTCGAGAGGATCCGAAGCTTTCTTT.